This paragraph reports one T cell receptor beta chain. This clonotype was seen at least ten times. Its antigen is currently not known. No base quality information exists; no much larger clone differs at one position. Reading from cysteine to phenylalanine, the CDR3 counts 15 amino acids. Kept here is only the CDR3 DNA, which spans 45 bases and is read in frame from base 1. CDR1 LGHDT and CDR2 YNNKEL are derived from the germline V gene (reference sequence). V loses 4 bases of germline sequence and J loses 0 bases, and the interval between the two ends is 11 bases. This record comes from a study of T cells in Graves' hyperthyroidism and ophthalmopathy (dated by TCRdb to the late 2010s). For the study in its entirety: Peripheral blood was sampled at the time of initial diagnosis, prior to any treatment. A discovery cohort of 95 to 100 patients, about 44 with Graves' ophthalmopathy and roughly 59 with stable Graves' hyperthyroidism, was used to find distinguishing TCR V-J signatures. Prospective prediction of ophthalmopathy was tested in an independent validation cohort consisting of under 20 hyperthyroidism patients and 17 patients who later progressed to ophthalmopathy. The roughly 91 discovery patients were randomly divided into training and test sets at a 7:3 ratio. The study also compared thyroid tissue and blood T-cell repertoires from about six Graves' hyperthyroidism patients. Once sampling was done, hyperthyroidism patients were given methimazole at a starting dose of 30 mg daily, whereas ophthalmopathy patients were given high-dose intravenous methylprednisolone. According to the paper, TCR Vbeta CDR3 sequencing was carried out on 135 peripheral blood samples, which came from more than 40 ophthalmopathy, 80 or so hyperthyroidism and roughly 17 progressor patients.

Overall study results and their limits: During validation, the model predicted progression to ophthalmopathy a median of about 6.5 months ahead of onset, with almost 71% sensitivity and about 72% specificity. In cross-validation, a model built on a 13 V-J signature told ophthalmopathy apart from stable hyperthyroidism with less than 90% sensitivity and approximately 84% specificity, and in testing the same model reached 80%/75%. No statistical method was used to fix the sample size in advance, and group allocation was not hidden from the investigators. Most expanded thyroid clonotypes (frequency above 0.001) were also detected in blood, a finding suggesting that blood repertoires may reflect thyroid immune responses.

Hyperthyroidism patients were newly diagnosed, with disease duration under 2 months, and aged 18 to 65 years. Patients with uncontrolled infections, other autoimmune diseases, pregnancy or lactation were excluded. Clinical symptoms, serum thyroxine and TRAb, thyroid ultrasound, and orbital computed tomography formed the basis for the diagnoses. For progressor patients, blood was drawn at the first diagnosis of hyperthyroidism, before any ophthalmopathy symptoms had appeared. Ficoll-Paque density gradient centrifugation was used to isolate PBMCs from under 11 ml of fresh peripheral blood. Progressor patients were initially diagnosed with Graves' hyperthyroidism and developed ophthalmopathy during follow-up. Total RNA was extracted with Trizol reagent, and quality was checked on an Agilent 2100 Bioanalyzer. The TCR beta CDR3 regions were amplified from the RNA transcripts. For the first round of RT-PCR on the TCR CDR3, the HTBI primer set was used together with the Qiagen OneStep RT-PCR kit. The libraries were constructed in a second round of multiplex PCR and then size-selected and purified. Sequencing of the libraries was done on an Illumina HiSeq2000 using paired-end 100 bp reads. Processing in the source paper ran as follows. Raw data were processed with SOAPnuke, discarding reads with adapters, uncalled bases, mean Phred below 15, or no exact constant-primer or identifier match. COPE v1.2.5 was used to merge high-quality paired reads, and clonotypes were defined as unique nucleotide sequences. Clonotypes were aligned to IMGT TRBV, TRBD and TRBJ reference segments using MiTCR v1.1. The analysis was restricted to V-J combinations with a frequency above 0.0001, which together covered roughly 99% of the repertoires. A TCS score was defined as the ratio between F50 (clonal expansion) and ExV (chaos), using BLOSUM62-based TCRdist between CDR3 peptides within each V-J. Welch's t-statistics and random forest reduced 450 to 600 V-J features to 10 to 15, which were used in a naive Bayes classifier (R e1071). TCRdb reanalyzed the raw reads on its own, using fastp at Q25 for trimming and MiXCR for clone calling, and kept in-frame beta chains. For every CDR3 protein sequence, its rows merge into one entry that carries the most common genes and DNA. These V and J calls are TCRdb output, not the study's own analysis. For this sample the table gives about 160,000 distinct CDR3 sequences, of which about a tenth were detected only once. The top ten constitute 22% of the sample.

This TCR was sampled from a woman younger than 30 with Graves' hyperthyroidism that later progressed to Graves' ophthalmopathy. The chain was built from TRBV3-1 and TRBJ2-3, with TRBD1 tentatively as D gene (6 bases match). Sample: blood. The CDR3 region reads CASSLHRDSTDTQYF. The nucleotide sequence reads as follows: TGTGCCAGCAGCCTCCACAGGGATAGCACAGATACGCAGTATTTT.